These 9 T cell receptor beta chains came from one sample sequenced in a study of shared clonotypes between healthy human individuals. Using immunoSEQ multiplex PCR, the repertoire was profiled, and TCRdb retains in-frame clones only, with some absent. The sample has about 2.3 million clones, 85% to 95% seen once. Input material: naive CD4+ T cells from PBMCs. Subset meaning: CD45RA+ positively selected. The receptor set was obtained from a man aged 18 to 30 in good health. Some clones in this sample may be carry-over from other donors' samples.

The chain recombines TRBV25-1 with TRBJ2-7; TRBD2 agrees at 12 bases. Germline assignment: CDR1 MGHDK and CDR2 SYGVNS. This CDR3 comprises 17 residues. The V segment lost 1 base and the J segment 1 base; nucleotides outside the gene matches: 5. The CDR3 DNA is TGTGCCAGCAGTGAATCTACTAGCGGGAGGACTTCCTACGAGCAGTACTTC. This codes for CASSESTSGRTSYEQYF.

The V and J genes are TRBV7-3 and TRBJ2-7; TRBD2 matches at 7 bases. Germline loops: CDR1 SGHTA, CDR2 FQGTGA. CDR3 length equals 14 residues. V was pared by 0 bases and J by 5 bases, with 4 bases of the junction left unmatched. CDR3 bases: TGTGCCAGCAGCTTAACTCCGGGAGGACACGAGCAGTACTTC. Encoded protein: CASSLTPGGHEQYF.

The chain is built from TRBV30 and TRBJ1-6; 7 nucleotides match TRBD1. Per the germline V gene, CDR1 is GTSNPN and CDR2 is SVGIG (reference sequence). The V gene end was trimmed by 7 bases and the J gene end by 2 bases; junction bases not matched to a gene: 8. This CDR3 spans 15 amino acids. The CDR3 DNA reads TGTGCCTACCAAGGGGGCTCCACCTATAATTCACCCCTCCACTTT. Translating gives CAYQGGSTYNSPLHF.

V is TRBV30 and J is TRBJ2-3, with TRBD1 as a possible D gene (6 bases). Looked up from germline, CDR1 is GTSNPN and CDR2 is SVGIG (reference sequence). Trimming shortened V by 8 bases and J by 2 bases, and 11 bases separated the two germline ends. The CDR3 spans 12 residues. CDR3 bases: TGTGCCATGGACAGACTCACAGATACGCAGTATTTT. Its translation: CAMDRLTDTQYF.

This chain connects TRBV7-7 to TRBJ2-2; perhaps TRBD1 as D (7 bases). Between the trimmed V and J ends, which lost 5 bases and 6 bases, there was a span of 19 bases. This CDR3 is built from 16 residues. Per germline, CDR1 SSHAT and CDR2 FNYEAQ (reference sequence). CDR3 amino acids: CASSPKSGGGPGELFF. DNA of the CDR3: TGTGCCAGCAGCCCAAAGAGTGGAGGGGGCCCCGGGGAGCTGTTTTTT.

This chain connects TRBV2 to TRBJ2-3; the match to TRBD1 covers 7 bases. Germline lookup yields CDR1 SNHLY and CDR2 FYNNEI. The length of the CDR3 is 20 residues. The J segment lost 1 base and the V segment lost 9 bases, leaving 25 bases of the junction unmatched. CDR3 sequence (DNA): TGTGCCAGAAGAGGGATGGGACAGCGTAAACACATCTTCGGCACAGATACGCAGTATTTT. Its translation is CARRGMGQRKHIFGTDTQYF. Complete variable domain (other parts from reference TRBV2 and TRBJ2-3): EPEVTQTPSHQVTQMGQEVILRCVPISNHLYFYWYRQILGQKVEFLVSFYNNEISEKSEIFDDQFSVERPDGSNFTLKIRSTKLEDSAMYFCARRGMGQRKHIFGTDTQYFGPGTRLTVL.

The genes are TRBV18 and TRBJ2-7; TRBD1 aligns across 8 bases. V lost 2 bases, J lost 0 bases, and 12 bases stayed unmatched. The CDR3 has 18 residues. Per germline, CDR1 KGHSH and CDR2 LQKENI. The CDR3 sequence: CASSPTKSRGRLSYEQYF. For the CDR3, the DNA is TGTGCCAGCTCACCAACCAAAAGCAGGGGGCGACTCTCCTACGAGCAGTACTTC.

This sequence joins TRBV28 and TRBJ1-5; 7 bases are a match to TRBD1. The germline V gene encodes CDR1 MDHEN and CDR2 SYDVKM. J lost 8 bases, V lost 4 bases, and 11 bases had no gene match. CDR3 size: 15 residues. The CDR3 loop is CASSSLGTAYEPQHF. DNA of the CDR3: TGTGCCAGCAGTTCACTCGGGACAGCGTATGAGCCCCAGCATTTT.

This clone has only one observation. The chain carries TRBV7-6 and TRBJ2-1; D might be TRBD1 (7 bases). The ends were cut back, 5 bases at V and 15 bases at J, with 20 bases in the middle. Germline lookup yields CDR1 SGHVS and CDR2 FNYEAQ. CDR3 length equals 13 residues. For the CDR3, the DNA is TGTGCCAGCAGCCCAGGGGGGACTCACTCTTGGTTCTTC. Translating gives CASSPGGTHSWFF.